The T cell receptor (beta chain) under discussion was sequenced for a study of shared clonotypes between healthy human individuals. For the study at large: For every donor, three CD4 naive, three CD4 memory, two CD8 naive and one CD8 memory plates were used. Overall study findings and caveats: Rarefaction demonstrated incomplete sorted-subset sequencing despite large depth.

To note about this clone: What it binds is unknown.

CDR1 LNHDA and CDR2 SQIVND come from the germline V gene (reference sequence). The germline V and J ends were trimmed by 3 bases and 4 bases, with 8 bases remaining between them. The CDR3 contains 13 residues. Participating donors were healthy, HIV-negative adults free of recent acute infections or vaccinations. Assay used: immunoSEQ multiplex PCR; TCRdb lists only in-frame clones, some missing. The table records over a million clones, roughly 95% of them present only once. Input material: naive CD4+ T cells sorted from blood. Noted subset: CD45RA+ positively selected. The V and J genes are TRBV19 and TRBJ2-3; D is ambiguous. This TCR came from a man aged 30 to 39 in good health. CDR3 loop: CASSMAAPDTQYF. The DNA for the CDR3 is TGTGCCAGTAGTATGGCGGCTCCAGATACGCAGTATTTT.